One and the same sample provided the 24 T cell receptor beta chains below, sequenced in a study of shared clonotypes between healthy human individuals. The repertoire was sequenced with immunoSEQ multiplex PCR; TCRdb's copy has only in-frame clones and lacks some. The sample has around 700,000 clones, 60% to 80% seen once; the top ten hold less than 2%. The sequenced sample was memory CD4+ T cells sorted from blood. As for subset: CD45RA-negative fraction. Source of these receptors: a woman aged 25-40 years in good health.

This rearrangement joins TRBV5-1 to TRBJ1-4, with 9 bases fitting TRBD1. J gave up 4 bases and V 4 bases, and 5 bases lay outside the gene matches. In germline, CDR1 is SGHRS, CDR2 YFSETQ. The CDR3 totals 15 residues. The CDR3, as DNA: TGCGCCAGCAGCCCGGGACAGGGTATTAATGAAAAACTGTTTTTT. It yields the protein CASSPGQGINEKLFF.

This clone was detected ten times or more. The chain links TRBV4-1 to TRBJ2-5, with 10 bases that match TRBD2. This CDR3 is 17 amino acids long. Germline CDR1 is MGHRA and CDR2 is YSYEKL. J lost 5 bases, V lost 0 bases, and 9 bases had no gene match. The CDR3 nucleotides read TGCGCCAGCAGCCAAGATAGAAGCGGGAGGGCCGGGGAGACCCAGTACTTC. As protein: CASSQDRSGRAGETQYF.

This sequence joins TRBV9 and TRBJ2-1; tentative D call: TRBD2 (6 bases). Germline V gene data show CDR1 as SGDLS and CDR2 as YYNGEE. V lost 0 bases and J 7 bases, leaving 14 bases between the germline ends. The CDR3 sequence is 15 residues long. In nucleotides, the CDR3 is TGTGCCAGCAGCGTAGGGGGAGGAGGCCCGAATGAGCAGTTCTTC. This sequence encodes CASSVGGGGPNEQFF.

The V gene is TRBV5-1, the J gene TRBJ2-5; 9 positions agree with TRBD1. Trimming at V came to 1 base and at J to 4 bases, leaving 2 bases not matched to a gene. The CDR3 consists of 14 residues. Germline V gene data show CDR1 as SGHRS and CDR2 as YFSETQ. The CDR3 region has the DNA TGCGCCAGCAGCTTGATGACAGGGGGAGAGACCCAGTACTTC. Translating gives CASSLMTGGETQYF.

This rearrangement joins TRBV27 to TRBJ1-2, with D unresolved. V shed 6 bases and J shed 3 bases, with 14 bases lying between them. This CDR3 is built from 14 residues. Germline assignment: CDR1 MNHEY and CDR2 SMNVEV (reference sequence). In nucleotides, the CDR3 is TGTGCCAGCAGACGGCCGACGGGCGACTATGGCTACACCTTC. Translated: CASRRPTGDYGYTF.

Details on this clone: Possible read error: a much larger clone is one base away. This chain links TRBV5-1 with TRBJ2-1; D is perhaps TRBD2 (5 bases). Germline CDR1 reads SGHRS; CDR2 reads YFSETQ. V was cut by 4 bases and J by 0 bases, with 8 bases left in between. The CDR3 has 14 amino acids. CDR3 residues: CASSIGNSYNEQFF. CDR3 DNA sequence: TGCGCCAGCAGCATCGGGAACTCCTACAATGAGCAGTTCTTC. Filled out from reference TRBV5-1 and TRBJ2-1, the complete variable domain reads KAGVTQTPRYLIKTRGQQVTLSCSPISGHRSVSWYQQTPGQGLQFLFEYFSETQRNKGNFPGRFSGRQFSNSRSEMNVSTLELGDSALYLCASSIGNSYNEQFFGPGTRLTVL.

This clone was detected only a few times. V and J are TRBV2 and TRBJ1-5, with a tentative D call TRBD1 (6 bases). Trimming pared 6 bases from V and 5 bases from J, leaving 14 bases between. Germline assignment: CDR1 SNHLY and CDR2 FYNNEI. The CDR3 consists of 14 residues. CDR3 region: CASRAGVGDQPQHF. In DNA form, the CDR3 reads TGTGCCAGCAGGGCAGGGGTGGGGGATCAGCCCCAGCATTTT. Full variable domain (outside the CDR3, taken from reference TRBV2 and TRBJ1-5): EPEVTQTPSHQVTQMGQEVILRCVPISNHLYFYWYRQILGQKVEFLVSFYNNEISEKSEIFDDQFSVERPDGSNFTLKIRSTKLEDSAMYFCASRAGVGDQPQHFGDGTRLSIL.

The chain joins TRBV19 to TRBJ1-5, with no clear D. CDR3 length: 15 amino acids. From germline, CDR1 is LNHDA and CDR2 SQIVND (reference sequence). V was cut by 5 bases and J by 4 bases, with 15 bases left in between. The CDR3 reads CASSFGGVWNQPQHF. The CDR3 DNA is TGTGCCAGTAGTTTCGGCGGGGTGTGGAATCAGCCCCAGCATTTT.

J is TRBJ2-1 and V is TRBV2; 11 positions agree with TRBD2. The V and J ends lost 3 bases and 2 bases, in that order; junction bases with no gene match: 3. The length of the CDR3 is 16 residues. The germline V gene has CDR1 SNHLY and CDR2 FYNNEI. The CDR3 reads CASSDLAGGPYNEQFF. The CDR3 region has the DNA TGTGCCAGCAGTGATTTAGCGGGAGGGCCCTACAATGAGCAGTTCTTC.

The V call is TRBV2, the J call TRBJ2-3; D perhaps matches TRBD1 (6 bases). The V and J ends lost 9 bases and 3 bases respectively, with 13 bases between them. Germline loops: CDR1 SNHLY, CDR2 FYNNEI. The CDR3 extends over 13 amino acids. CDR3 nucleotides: TGTGCCAGTAACGTACAGGGAACAGATACGCAGTATTTT. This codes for CASNVQGTDTQYF.

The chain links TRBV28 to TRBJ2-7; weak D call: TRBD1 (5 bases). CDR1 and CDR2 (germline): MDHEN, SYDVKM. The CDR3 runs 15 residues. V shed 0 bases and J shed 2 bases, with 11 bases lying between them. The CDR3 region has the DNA TGTGCCAGCAGTTTATGGGGTACAGGCACCTACGAGCAGTACTTC. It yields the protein CASSLWGTGTYEQYF.

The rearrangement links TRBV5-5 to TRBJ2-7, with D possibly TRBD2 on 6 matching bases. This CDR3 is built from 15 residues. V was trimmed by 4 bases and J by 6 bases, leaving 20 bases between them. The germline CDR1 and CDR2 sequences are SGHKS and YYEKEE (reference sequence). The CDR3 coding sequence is TGTGCCAGCAGCCCTGAGGCTTTGGGGAGGAGCGAGCAGTACTTC. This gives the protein CASSPEALGRSEQYF.

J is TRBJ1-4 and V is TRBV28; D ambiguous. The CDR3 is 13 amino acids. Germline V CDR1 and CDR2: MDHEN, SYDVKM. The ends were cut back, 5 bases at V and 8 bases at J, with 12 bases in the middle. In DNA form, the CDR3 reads TGTGCCAGCAGTCCCGGTAATATGGAAAAACTGTTTTTT. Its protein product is CASSPGNMEKLFF.

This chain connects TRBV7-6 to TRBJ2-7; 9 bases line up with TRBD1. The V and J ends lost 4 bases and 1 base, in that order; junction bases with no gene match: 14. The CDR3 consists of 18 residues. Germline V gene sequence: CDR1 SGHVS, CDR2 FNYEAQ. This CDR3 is CASSSQTSTGTGSYEQYF. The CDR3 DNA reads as TGTGCCAGCAGCTCCCAGACGAGCACCGGGACAGGGTCCTACGAGCAGTACTTC.

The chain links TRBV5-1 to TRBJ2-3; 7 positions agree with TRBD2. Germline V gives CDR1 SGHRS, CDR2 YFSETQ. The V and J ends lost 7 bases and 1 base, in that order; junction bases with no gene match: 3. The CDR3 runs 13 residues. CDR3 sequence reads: CASWRERTDTQYF. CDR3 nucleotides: TGCGCCAGCTGGCGGGAGCGCACAGATACGCAGTATTTT.

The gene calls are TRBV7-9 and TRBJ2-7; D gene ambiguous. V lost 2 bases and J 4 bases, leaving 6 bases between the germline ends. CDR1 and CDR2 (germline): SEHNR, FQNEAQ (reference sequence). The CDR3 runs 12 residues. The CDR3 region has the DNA TGTGCCAGCAGCTTAAGCCAGTACGAGCAGTACTTC. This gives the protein CASSLSQYEQYF.

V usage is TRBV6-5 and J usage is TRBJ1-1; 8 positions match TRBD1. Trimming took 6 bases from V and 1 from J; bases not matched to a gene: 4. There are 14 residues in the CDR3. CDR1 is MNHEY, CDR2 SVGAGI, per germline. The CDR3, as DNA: TGTGCCAGCAGCACCGGGACAGGGAACACTGAAGCTTTCTTT. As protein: CASSTGTGNTEAFF.

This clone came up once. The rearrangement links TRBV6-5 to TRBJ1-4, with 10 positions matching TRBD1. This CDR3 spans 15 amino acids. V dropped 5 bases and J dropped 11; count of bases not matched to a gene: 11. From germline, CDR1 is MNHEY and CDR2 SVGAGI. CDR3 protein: CASSLKPGQGLKLFF. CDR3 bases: TGTGCCAGCAGTCTCAAACCGGGACAGGGGTTGAAACTGTTTTTT.

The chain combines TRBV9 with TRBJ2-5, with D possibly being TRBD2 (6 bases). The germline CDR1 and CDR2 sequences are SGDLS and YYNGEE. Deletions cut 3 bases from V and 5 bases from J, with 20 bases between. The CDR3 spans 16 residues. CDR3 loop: CASSANSGTVGETQYF. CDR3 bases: TGTGCCAGCAGCGCCAACTCCGGGACTGTCGGGGAGACCCAGTACTTC.

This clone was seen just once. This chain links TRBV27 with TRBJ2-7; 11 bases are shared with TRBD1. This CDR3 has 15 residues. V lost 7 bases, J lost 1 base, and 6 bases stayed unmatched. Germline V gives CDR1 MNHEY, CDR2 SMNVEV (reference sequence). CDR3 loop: CASKRDRGSSYEQYF. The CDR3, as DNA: TGTGCCAGCAAGCGGGACAGGGGGTCATCCTACGAGCAGTACTTC.

CDR3 DNA: TGTGCCAGCAGCTTACGAGGGAGTTGGGCAGATACGCAGTATTTT. Encoded protein: CASSLRGSWADTQYF. The chain recombines TRBV7-2 with TRBJ2-3; possibly TRBD2 for D (5 bases). The CDR3 totals 15 residues. The germline V and J ends were trimmed by 2 bases and 4 bases, with 13 bases remaining between them. The germline gives CDR1 SGHTA, CDR2 FQGNSA. Supplemented by reference TRBV7-2 and TRBJ2-3, the full variable domain reads GAGVSQSPSNKVTEKGKDVELRCDPISGHTALYWYRQSLGQGLEFLIYFQGNSAPDKSGLPSDRFSAERTGGSVSTLTIQRTQQEDSAVYLCASSLRGSWADTQYFGPGTRLTVL.

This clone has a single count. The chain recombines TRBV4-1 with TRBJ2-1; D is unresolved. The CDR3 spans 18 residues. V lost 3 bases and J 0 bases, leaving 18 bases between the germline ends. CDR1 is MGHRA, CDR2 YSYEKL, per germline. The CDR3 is CASSQPDDWISSYNEQFF. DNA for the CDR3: TGCGCCAGCAGCCAGCCCGACGACTGGATCAGCTCCTACAATGAGCAGTTCTTC.

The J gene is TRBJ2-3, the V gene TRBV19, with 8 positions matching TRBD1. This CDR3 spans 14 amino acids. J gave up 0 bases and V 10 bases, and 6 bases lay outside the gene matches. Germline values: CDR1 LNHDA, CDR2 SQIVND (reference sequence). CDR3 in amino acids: CATSTGASTDTQYF. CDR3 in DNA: TGTGCCACCTCGACAGGGGCTAGCACAGATACGCAGTATTTT.

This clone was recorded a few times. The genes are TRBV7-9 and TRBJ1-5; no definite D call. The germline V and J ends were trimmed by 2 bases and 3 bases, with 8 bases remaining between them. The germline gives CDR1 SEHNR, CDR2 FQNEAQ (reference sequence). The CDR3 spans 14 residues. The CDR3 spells CASSLSGYNQPQHF. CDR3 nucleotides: TGTGCCAGCAGCTTATCCGGGTACAATCAGCCCCAGCATTTT.